This passage covers 17 T cell receptor beta chains from one sample sequenced in a study of cytomegalovirus exposure and HLA in healthy donors. Only in-frame clones appear in the TCRdb table, and some are missing; sequencing was by immunoSEQ multiplex PCR. The repertoire holds a few hundred thousand clones, with about 90% as singletons. The sample was PBMCs. These receptors were taken from a man between 18 and 29 years old in good health and CMV-seropositive.

This clone was picked up a small number of times. The rearrangement uses TRBV6-5 and TRBJ2-2; D uncertain. This CDR3 is built from 13 residues. The germline CDR1 and CDR2 sequences are MNHEY and SVGAGI. Trimming pared 6 bases from V and 5 bases from J, leaving 10 bases between. The CDR3 DNA is TGTGCCAGCAGGATTCAGGCTACCGGGGAGCTGTTTTTT. Protein sequence: CASRIQATGELFF.

The table lists this clone with a count of one. This chain connects TRBV25-1 to TRBJ2-7; 8 bases agree with TRBD1. Per the germline V gene, CDR1 is MGHDK and CDR2 is SYGVNS. V shed 5 bases and J 5 bases; nucleotides not matched to a gene: 14. This CDR3 comprises 16 residues. The CDR3 DNA follows: TGTGCCAGCAGTCCACGAATAGGGTCAGGGGGCGACGAGCAGTACTTC. It is translated as CASSPRIGSGGDEQYF.

The V gene is TRBV6-6, the J gene TRBJ1-3, with D possibly matching TRBD1 (5 bases). The CDR3 contains 13 residues. The V gene's germline CDR1 is MNHNY and CDR2 SVGAGI (reference sequence). Trimming pared 7 bases from V and 1 base from J, leaving 8 bases between. The CDR3 DNA is TGTGCCAGCACCCGGGGGTCTGGAAACACCATATATTTT. The encoded protein is CASTRGSGNTIYF.

This clone was observed once. The chain employs TRBV11-2 and TRBJ2-7; D call uncertain. The V gene's germline CDR1 is SGHAT and CDR2 FQNNGV. V was cut by 4 bases and J by 3 bases, with 4 bases left in between. The CDR3 is 11 residues long. CDR3 sequence reads: CASSWDYEQYF. CDR3 DNA: TGTGCCAGCAGCTGGGACTACGAGCAGTACTTC.

The CDR3 loop is CAWSRLYNTEAFF. The CDR3 DNA sequence: TGTGCCTGGTCCCGACTGTATAACACTGAAGCTTTCTTT. V is TRBV30 and J is TRBJ1-1; D is ambiguous. The V end lost 5 bases, the J end lost 2 bases, and 12 bases lay between the germline ends. CDR3 length: 13 residues. Germline CDR1 reads GTSNPN; CDR2 reads SVGIG (reference sequence).

The rearrangement uses TRBV30 and TRBJ2-6; the D gene is possibly TRBD2 (5 bases). Germline CDR1 reads GTSNPN; CDR2 reads SVGIG (reference sequence). V lost 6 bases and J lost 0, with 9 bases in between. This CDR3 spans 14 amino acids. CDR3 bases: TGTGCCTGCTCGGGGAGCTCTGGGGCCAACGTCCTGACTTTC. Encoded protein: CACSGSSGANVLTF.

The chain employs TRBV4-1 and TRBJ2-1, with 8 positions matching TRBD2. Germline V gives CDR1 MGHRA, CDR2 YSYEKL. After removal of 1 base from V and 2 bases from J, the junction contained 4 bases not matched to a gene. The CDR3 is 16 residues long. CDR3 sequence (DNA): TGCGCCAGCAGCCAAGGCATTAGCGGGACCTACAATGAGCAGTTCTTC. Translation: CASSQGISGTYNEQFF.

This clone was seen a few times. The chain has TRBV6-5 and TRBJ2-3; 7 nucleotides agree with TRBD2. The CDR3 has 16 amino acids. J gave up 5 bases and V 0 bases, and 8 bases lay outside the gene matches. Germline loops: CDR1 MNHEY, CDR2 SVGAGI. CDR3 sequence (DNA): TGTGCCAGCAGTTACTCGCGTGGAGGGGAGGGAGATACGCAGTATTTT. This sequence encodes CASSYSRGGEGDTQYF.

The chain recombines TRBV7-2 with TRBJ2-5, with 9 bases matching TRBD1. Germline V gene sequence: CDR1 SGHTA, CDR2 FQGNSA. V lost 5 bases to trimming and J lost 0 bases; unmatched junction nucleotides: 10. CDR3 length equals 17 residues. The CDR3 nucleotides read TGTGCCAGCAGCCTGACTTCGACAGGGGGGTACCAAGAGACCCAGTACTTC. Protein: CASSLTSTGGYQETQYF.

The rearrangement uses TRBV19 and TRBJ1-1; 7 positions agree with TRBD1. From germline, CDR1 is LNHDA and CDR2 SQIVND (reference sequence). This CDR3 comprises 15 residues. The V gene end was trimmed by 3 bases and the J gene end by 4 bases; junction bases not matched to a gene: 8. CDR3 in DNA: TGTGCCAGTAGTATGACAGGGTTCGGGAGCACTGAAGCTTTCTTT. This codes for CASSMTGFGSTEAFF.

The chain has TRBV4-1 and TRBJ1-1; 9 nucleotides match TRBD1. This CDR3 comprises 16 residues. CDR1 MGHRA and CDR2 YSYEKL come from the germline V gene. V was clipped by 0 bases and J by 6 bases; unmatched bases: 8. The CDR3 is CASSQDRLRDRAEAFF. The CDR3 nucleotides read TGCGCCAGCAGCCAAGATCGTTTGCGGGACAGGGCTGAAGCTTTCTTT.

V usage is TRBV5-1 and J usage is TRBJ2-1; 9 nucleotides align to TRBD1. V gave up 0 bases and J gave up 8 bases; unmatched junction bases: 9. CDR3 length equals 16 residues. The germline V gene has CDR1 SGHRS and CDR2 YFSETQ. CDR3 DNA sequence: TGCGCCAGCAGCTTGGCCGGGACAGGGATTCCCCATGAGCAGTTCTTC. It encodes CASSLAGTGIPHEQFF.

The V gene is TRBV18, the J gene TRBJ2-2; D not resolved. This CDR3 comprises 12 residues. Per the germline V gene, CDR1 is KGHSH and CDR2 is LQKENI. This CDR3 is CAAVENTGELFF. The DNA for the CDR3 is TGTGCTGCGGTCGAGAACACCGGGGAGCTGTTTTTT.

Remarks on this clone: Other DNA variants within this sample encode the same CDR3. The rearrangement links TRBV27 to TRBJ2-2; D remains unclear. Germline V CDR1 and CDR2: MNHEY, SMNVEV (reference sequence). The CDR3 totals 12 residues. The V gene lost 5 bases and the J gene lost 5 bases, with 6 bases spanning the gap. In nucleotides, the CDR3 is TGTGCCAGCAGTCTTTTAACCGGGGAGCTGTTTTTT. It yields the protein CASSLLTGELFF.

V and J are TRBV2 and TRBJ2-7; TRBD1 aligns across 7 bases. From germline, CDR1 is SNHLY and CDR2 FYNNEI. The CDR3 is 13 residues long. J gave up 4 bases and V 5 bases, and 5 bases lay outside the gene matches. The CDR3 here is CASSSDRPYEQYF. CDR3 sequence (DNA): TGTGCCAGCAGTTCGGACAGGCCTTACGAGCAGTACTTC.

The V and J genes are TRBV7-9 and TRBJ2-7; D unresolved. Trimming took 0 bases from V and 0 from J, leaving 9 bases between them. The CDR3 contains 15 residues. CDR1 is SEHNR, CDR2 FQNEAQ, per germline (reference sequence). CDR3 in amino acids: CASSLARLGSYEQYF. The CDR3 bases are TGTGCCAGCAGCTTAGCGCGGCTTGGCTCCTACGAGCAGTACTTC.

The chain couples TRBV7-6 to TRBJ1-5; 7 bases align to TRBD1. This CDR3 spans 17 amino acids. V lost 2 bases to trimming and J lost 1 base; unmatched junction nucleotides: 8. CDR1 is SGHVS, CDR2 FNYEAQ, per germline. CDR3 DNA: TGTGCCAGCAGCTTAACAACCGGGACAGTCAGCAATCAGCCCCAGCATTTT. Translating it yields CASSLTTGTVSNQPQHF.